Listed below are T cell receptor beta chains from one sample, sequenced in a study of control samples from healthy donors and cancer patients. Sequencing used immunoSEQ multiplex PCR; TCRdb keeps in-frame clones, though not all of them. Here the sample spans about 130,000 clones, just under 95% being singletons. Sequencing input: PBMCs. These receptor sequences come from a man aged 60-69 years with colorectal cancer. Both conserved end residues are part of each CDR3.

CDR3: CASSLRGQTEAFF
V: TRBV5-1

CDR3: CASSEGPLNYGYTF
V: TRBV2

CDR3: CASSGTYTGELFF
V: TRBV25-1

CDR3: CASSLGDGGEQYF
V: TRBV7-9

CDR3: CASSTRLGEQFF
V: TRBV9

CDR3: CASTVGLASNEQFF
V: TRBV3-1/TRBV3-2

CDR3: CASSPETGSSYEQYF
V: TRBV18

CDR3: CASSDRGRGDEQYF
V: TRBV6-1

CDR3: CATSRDLVPAQGALTQYF
V: TRBV15

CDR3: CASREARTGLGQPQHF
V: TRBV2

CDR3: CASSSTSGEYEQYF
V: TRBV18

CDR3: CASRGDTRTDTQYF
V: TRBV2

CDR3: CASSPGTNEKLFF
V: TRBV18

CDR3: CASSTGSTNEKLFF
V: TRBV19

CDR3: CSVEPLQGGEQYF
V: TRBV29-1

CDR3: CASSYSRGLRTEAFF
V: TRBV6-5

CDR3: CASSPLVSQPPSGNTIYF
V: TRBV18

CDR3: CASSSAGGLNEQFF
V: TRBV11-3

CDR3: CASSYPGGGNQPQHF
V: TRBV6-2/TRBV6-3

CDR3: CASSTGQNTGELFF
V: TRBV5-1